This is a list of T cell receptor beta chains from one sample in a study of T cells in pancreatic ductal adenocarcinoma. This table comes from immunoSEQ multiplex PCR, and its TCRdb copy is limited to in-frame clones, with some not included. This sample has about 98,000 clones, with 90% to 95% found just once. The specimen was PBMCs. The source is a human donor with pancreatic ductal adenocarcinoma. Each CDR3 is given with its conserved first and last residue. A D gene is named only where the DNA matches it firmly. The listing skips clone size in some rows; elsewhere it reads once, few, many or a size class.

clone_size | d_call | j_call | v_call | cdr3_aa | cdr3_nt
NA | NA | TRBJ1-5 | TRBV18 | CASSPGHQREPQHF | TGTGCCAGCTCACCGGGACATCAAAGGGAGCCCCAGCATTTT
NA | NA | TRBJ1-4 | TRBV4-1 | CASNPSGTHSEKLFF | TGCGCCAGCAACCCAAGCGGGACACATAGTGAAAAACTGTTTTTT
NA | NA | TRBJ2-1 | TRBV2 | CASRVLGVGNNEQFF | TGTGCCAGCAGGGTTCTAGGAGTCGGCAACAATGAGCAGTTCTTC
NA | TRBD2 | TRBJ2-7 | TRBV29-1 | CSVEGGSNEQYF | TGCAGCGTTGAAGGCGGGAGCAACGAGCAGTACTTC
NA | NA | TRBJ2-3 | TRBV5-1 | CATSQGGDPDTQYF | TGCGCCACCAGCCAAGGAGGTGACCCAGATACGCAGTATTTT
NA | TRBD1 | TRBJ2-5 | TRBV20-1 | CKTGEETQYF | TGCAAAACAGGGGAAGAGACCCAGTACTTC
NA | NA | TRBJ2-5 | TRBV5-1 | CASSSRETQYF | TGCGCCAGCAGCTCTAGGGAGACCCAGTACTTC
once | NA | TRBJ2-1 | TRBV13 | CASSSRSLTYNEQFF | TGTGCCAGCAGCTCGAGGTCACTAACTTACAATGAGCAGTTCTTC
few | NA | TRBJ2-6 | TRBV6-5 | CASTVQSGANVLTF | TGTGCCAGCACCGTACAATCTGGGGCCAACGTCCTGACTTTC
NA | TRBD1 | TRBJ2-1 | TRBV28 | CASSLRQGYNEQFF | TGTGCCAGCAGTTTGCGACAGGGCTACAATGAGCAGTTCTTC
NA | NA | TRBJ2-2 | TRBV4-2 | CASSQGGEAGELFF | TGTGCCAGCAGCCAAGGGGGAGAGGCCGGGGAGCTGTTTTTT
NA | NA | TRBJ2-5 | TRBV4-2 | CASSQDQGGTAQETQYF | TGTGCCAGCAGCCAAGATCAGGGCGGGACAGCCCAAGAGACCCAGTACTTC
NA | NA | TRBJ2-3 | TRBV15 | CATSREETTQYF | TGTGCCACCAGCAGAGAGGAGACGACGCAGTATTTT
NA | TRBD1 | TRBJ1-2 | TRBV25-1 | CASSDIQGARGYTF | TGTGCCAGCAGTGACATCCAGGGGGCGCGGGGCTACACCTTC
once | NA | TRBJ2-1 | TRBV7-7 | CASSGGPYNEQFF | TGTGCCAGCAGCGGAGGTCCTTACAATGAGCAGTTCTTC
NA | NA | TRBJ2-5 | TRBV5-1 | CASSLVLPDQETQYF | TGCGCCAGCAGCTTGGTTTTGCCAGACCAAGAGACCCAGTACTTC
once | NA | TRBJ2-6 | TRBV11-3 | CASSLGRGTGANVLTF | TGTGCCAGCAGCTTGGGCAGGGGCACTGGGGCCAACGTCCTGACTTTC